Listed below are T cell receptor beta chains from one sample, sequenced in a study of T cell responses to AZD1222 COVID-19 vaccine. Measured with immunoSEQ multiplex PCR; TCRdb has only the in-frame clones, and not every one. The sample yields fewer than 120,000 clones, around 90% seen once. The sequencing here drew on peripheral blood, taken on day 0 of AZD1222 vaccination. The source of these receptors is an adult in good health. CDR3s include the opening cysteine and the closing phenylalanine or tryptophan. D genes are given only for firm matches.

J | D | V | CDR3 | DNA
TRBJ1-3 | TRBD1 | TRBV7-9 | CASSLPGTGAGNTIYF | TGTGCCAGCAGCTTACCCGGGACAGGGGCTGGAAACACCATATATTTT
TRBJ2-7 | TRBD2 | TRBV18 | CASSPTAGRNSYEQYF | TGTGCCAGCTCGCCTACGGCCGGGAGGAATTCCTACGAGCAGTACTTC
TRBJ1-1 | NA | TRBV7-3 | CASSRVFSTEAFF | TGTGCCAGCAGCCGCGTGTTTTCCACTGAAGCTTTCTTT
TRBJ1-1 | TRBD1 | TRBV28 | CASSFLSGQTMNTEAFF | TGTGCCAGCAGTTTTCTATCGGGACAGACCATGAACACTGAAGCTTTCTTT
TRBJ2-7 | NA | TRBV29-1 | CSVGWGSEQYF | TGCAGCGTTGGGTGGGGGTCCGAGCAGTACTTC
TRBJ2-7 | TRBD1 | TRBV7-9 | CASSFTGVSYEQYF | TGTGCCAGCAGCTTTACAGGGGTCTCCTACGAGCAGTACTTC
TRBJ2-1 | NA | TRBV19 | CASTDRSSYNEQFF | TGTGCCTCCACGGACCGGAGCTCCTACAATGAGCAGTTCTTC
TRBJ2-7 | NA | TRBV4-2 | CASSQDWAPSYEQYF | TGTGCCAGCAGCCAAGACTGGGCACCATCCTACGAGCAGTACTTC
TRBJ1-2 | NA | TRBV5-1 | CASSLSSGSAYGYTF | TGCGCCAGCAGCCTGTCTTCGGGGTCGGCCTATGGCTACACCTTC
TRBJ2-5 | NA | TRBV5-4 | CASSPRGLQETQYF | TGTGCCAGCAGCCCCAGGGGATTACAAGAGACCCAGTACTTC
TRBJ1-6 | NA | TRBV10-1 | CASSEARERQIYNSPLHF | TGCGCCAGCAGTGAGGCGAGAGAACGGCAGATCTATAATTCACCCCTCCACTTT
TRBJ2-7 | NA | TRBV28 | CATAGQIYEQYF | TGTGCCACCGCGGGACAGATCTACGAGCAGTACTTC
TRBJ1-2 | NA | TRBV19 | CASRNTPGTFHHGYTF | TGTGCCAGTAGGAATACCCCCGGGACGTTCCACCATGGCTACACCTTC
TRBJ1-4 | TRBD1 | TRBV5-1 | CASSLRWGQDNEKLFF | TGCGCCAGCAGCTTGCGGTGGGGACAGGATAATGAAAAACTGTTTTTT
TRBJ1-5 | NA | TRBV18 | CASSPESDQPQHF | TGTGCCAGCTCACCGGAGTCGGATCAGCCCCAGCATTTT
TRBJ2-1 | NA | TRBV29-1 | CSVASNEQFF | TGCAGCGTTGCGTCCAATGAGCAGTTCTTC
TRBJ2-2 | TRBD1 | TRBV11-2 | CASSFLGGANTGELFF | TGTGCCAGCAGCTTCCTAGGGGGCGCGAACACCGGGGAGCTGTTTTTT
TRBJ1-3 | NA | TRBV6-5 | CASTRTAGNTIYF | TGTGCCAGCACCAGGACAGCCGGAAACACCATATATTTT
TRBJ2-3 | TRBD1 | TRBV3-1/TRBV3-2 | CASSQDFQGAFRTDTQYF | TGTGCCAGCAGCCAAGATTTTCAGGGGGCCTTTCGGACAGATACGCAGTATTTT
TRBJ1-5 | NA | TRBV28 | CASRGRAGRPQHF | TGTGCCAGCAGAGGCAGGGCAGGAAGGCCCCAGCATTTT
TRBJ1-3 | NA | TRBV3-1/TRBV3-2 | CASSQGRGPGNTIYF | TGTGCCAGCAGCCAAGGACGGGGACCTGGAAACACCATATATTTT
TRBJ1-1 | NA | TRBV28 | CASSKARGTEAFF | TGTGCCAGCAGCAAGGCCAGGGGCACTGAAGCTTTCTTT
TRBJ2-5 | TRBD1 | TRBV6-6 | CASSYYPGQGEETQYF | TGTGCCAGCAGTTACTACCCGGGACAGGGAGAAGAGACCCAGTACTTC
TRBJ2-7 | TRBD1 | TRBV6-6 | CASSRYGRDSLSYEQYF | TGTGCCAGCAGCCGATACGGAAGGGACAGCCTCTCCTACGAGCAGTACTTC